These 10 T cell receptor beta chains share one sample of origin, sequenced in a study of response to subunit inactivated influenza vaccine. TCRdb reprocessed the RT-PCR reads with MiXCR, giving one entry per CDR3 protein. The sample holds just over 300,000 distinct CDR3 sequences; 21% are singletons and the top ten take around 9.6%. The source material was PBMCs from blood, sampled less than 22 months after vaccination. All receptors come from a man between 50 and 75 years old who received an inactivated influenza vaccine.

The table lists this clonotype with a few counts. In DNA form, the CDR3 reads TGTGCCAGCAGCGTAGACCAGGGAGGCTACGAGCAGTACTTC. It encodes CASSVDQGGYEQYF. This chain joins TRBV9 and TRBJ2-7, with a weak D call TRBD2 (6 bases). In germline, CDR1 is SGDLS, CDR2 YYNGEE. There are 14 residues in the CDR3. Trimming pared 0 bases from V and 3 bases from J, leaving 10 bases between.

This clonotype was recorded a few times. The rearrangement joins TRBV20-1 to TRBJ2-7; either TRBD1 or TRBD2 may supply D (5 bases each). Trimming stripped 4 bases from V and 1 base from J, with 23 bases between. The CDR3 is made up of 17 amino acids. Germline V gene lookup returns CDR1 DFQATT and CDR2 SNEGSKA (reference sequence). The CDR3 DNA reads as TGCAGTGCTAACCCATTCAAGGACGGGGACGGGTCCTACGAGCAGTACTTC. Its translation: CSANPFKDGDGSYEQYF.

The chain joins TRBV7-2 to TRBJ2-5; tentatively, D is TRBD1 (6 bases). Germline CDR1 is SGHTA and CDR2 is FQGNSA. This CDR3 spans 15 amino acids. Trimming shortened V by 2 bases and J by 2 bases, and 12 bases separated the two germline ends. The CDR3 nucleotides are TGTGCCAGCAGCTTATCAGGGGCCGTACAAGAGACCCAGTACTTC. Encoded protein: CASSLSGAVQETQYF.

There are a few counts of this clonotype. The CDR3 bases are TGTGCCTGGAGTGCCGGACAGTCTTCCGTCTATGGCTACACCTTC. Its protein is CAWSAGQSSVYGYTF. The chain is built from TRBV30 and TRBJ1-2; tentatively, D is TRBD1 (6 bases). V shed 1 base and J shed 4 bases, with 16 bases lying between them. The germline gives CDR1 GTSNPN, CDR2 SVGIG (reference sequence). The CDR3 is 15 residues long.

The table lists this clonotype with a few counts. This rearrangement joins TRBV2 to TRBJ1-6, with 7 bases lining up with TRBD1. From germline, CDR1 is SNHLY and CDR2 FYNNEI. J lost 11 bases, V lost 2 bases, and 9 bases had no gene match. CDR3 length: 15 residues. CDR3: CASSERKQGLTPLHF. The CDR3 DNA reads TGTGCCAGCAGTGAAAGAAAACAGGGGCTAACACCCCTCCACTTT. Combining the CDR3 with reference TRBV2 and TRBJ1-6 gives the whole variable domain EPEVTQTPSHQVTQMGQEVILRCVPISNHLYFYWYRQILGQKVEFLVSFYNNEISEKSEIFDDQFSVERPDGSNFTLKIRSTKLEDSAMYFCASSERKQGLTPLHFGNGTRLTVT.

The V and J genes are TRBV19 and TRBJ2-1; the D gene is possibly TRBD2 (6 bases). Germline V gene sequence: CDR1 LNHDA, CDR2 SQIVND (reference sequence). CDR3 length: 16 residues. Trimming took off 5 bases at V and 3 bases at J, with 17 bases between the two ends. In DNA form, the CDR3 reads TGTGCCAGTAGTCTCCTCACTAGCTCGTTCTACAATGAGCAGTTCTTC. Translation gives CASSLLTSSFYNEQFF.

This clonotype was observed a few times. The rearrangement joins TRBV5-1 to TRBJ2-3; 8 bases fit TRBD1. The CDR3 length is 14 residues. The germline gives CDR1 SGHRS, CDR2 YFSETQ. Trimming took 4 bases from V and 2 from J; bases not matched to a gene: 3. CDR3 region: CASSMGQVTDTQYF. The CDR3 DNA reads as TGCGCCAGCAGCATGGGACAGGTCACAGATACGCAGTATTTT.

This clonotype has ten or more counts. The CDR3 region is CASSQDLDRALEHSPLHF. CDR3 nucleotide sequence: TGCGCCAGCAGCCAAGACCTTGACAGGGCTCTAGAACATTCACCCCTCCACTTT. The rearrangement joins TRBV4-3 to TRBJ1-6; TRBD1 agrees at 7 bases. Trimming took 0 bases from V and 8 from J; bases not matched to a gene: 13. Per germline, CDR1 LGHNA and CDR2 YSLEER. This CDR3 has 18 amino acids.

This clonotype was seen a few times. This chain uses TRBV20-1 with TRBJ2-5, with TRBD1 matching over 10 bases. CDR3 size: 15 residues. With V trimmed by 4 bases and J by 0 bases, 5 bases remained unmatched. In germline, CDR1 is DFQATT, CDR2 SNEGSKA (reference sequence). The CDR3 loop is CSAIPGQGNQETQYF. CDR3 DNA sequence: TGCAGTGCTATCCCGGGACAGGGGAACCAAGAGACCCAGTACTTC.

In this sample, this clonotype turned up many times. CDR3 region: CASSLAGNNQYF. Written as DNA, the CDR3 is TGTGCCAGCAGTCTAGCGGGAAATAATCAGTACTTC. The rearrangement links TRBV3-1 to TRBJ2-7, with 9 bases fitting TRBD2. Looked up from germline, CDR1 is LGHDT and CDR2 is YNNKEL (reference sequence). The J segment lost 10 bases and the V segment lost 6 bases, leaving 7 bases of the junction unmatched. This CDR3 comprises 12 residues.